This T cell receptor beta chain derives from a study of OX40 agonist ivuxolimab in advanced cancers. Regarding this clone: As yet, its antigen is unknown.

Study-wide results and limits: At 0.1 to 3.0 mg/kg, CD4+ and CD8+ blood T cells expanded clonally by week 6. CD8+ T cells showed, on average, more clonal expansion than CD4+ cells.

Assay used: immunoSEQ multiplex PCR; TCRdb lists only in-frame clones, some missing. This sample has 55,000 to 75,000 clones, with around four fifths found just once. The CDR3 sequence is 13 residues long. CDR1 SEHNR and CDR2 FQNEAQ come from the germline V gene (reference sequence). Deletions cut 4 bases from V and 8 bases from J, with 14 bases between. This chain joins TRBV7-9 and TRBJ1-1; weak D call: TRBD1 (6 bases). The clonotype originates from an adult with an advanced solid tumor such as melanoma, head and neck, liver or kidney cancer. Sample: CD4+ or CD8+ T cells sorted from blood, taken in a trial of the OX40 agonist ivuxolimab. CDR3 nucleotides: TGTGCCAGCAGCTGGACAGCGACATACGAAGCTTTCTTT. Its protein product is CASSWTATYEAFF.